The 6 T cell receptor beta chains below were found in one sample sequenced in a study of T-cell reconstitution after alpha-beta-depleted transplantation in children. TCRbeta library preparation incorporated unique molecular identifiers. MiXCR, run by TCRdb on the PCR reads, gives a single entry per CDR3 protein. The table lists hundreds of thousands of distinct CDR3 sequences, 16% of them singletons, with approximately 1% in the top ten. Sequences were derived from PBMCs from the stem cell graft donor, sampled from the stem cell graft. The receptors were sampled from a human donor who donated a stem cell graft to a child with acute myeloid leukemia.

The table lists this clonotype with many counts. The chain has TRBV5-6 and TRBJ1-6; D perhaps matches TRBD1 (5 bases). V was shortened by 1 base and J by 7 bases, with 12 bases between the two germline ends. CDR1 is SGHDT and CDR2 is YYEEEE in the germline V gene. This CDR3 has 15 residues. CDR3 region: CASSLPGTANSPLHF. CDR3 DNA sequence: TGTGCCAGCAGCTTGCCCGGGACGGCGAATTCACCCCTCCACTTT.

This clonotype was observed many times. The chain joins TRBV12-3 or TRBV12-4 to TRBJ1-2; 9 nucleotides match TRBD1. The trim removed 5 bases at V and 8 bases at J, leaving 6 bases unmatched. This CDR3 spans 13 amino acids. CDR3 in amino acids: CASSPGTGLGYTF. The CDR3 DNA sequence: TGTGCCAGCAGTCCCGGGACAGGGTTAGGCTACACCTTC.

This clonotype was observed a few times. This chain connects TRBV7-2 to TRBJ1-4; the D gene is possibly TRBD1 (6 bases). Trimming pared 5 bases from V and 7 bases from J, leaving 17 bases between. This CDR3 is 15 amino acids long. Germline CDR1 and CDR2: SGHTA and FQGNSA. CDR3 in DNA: TGTGCCAGCAGCCTTAGTAGGGGGGCAGGTGAAAAACTGTTTTTT. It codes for CASSLSRGAGEKLFF.

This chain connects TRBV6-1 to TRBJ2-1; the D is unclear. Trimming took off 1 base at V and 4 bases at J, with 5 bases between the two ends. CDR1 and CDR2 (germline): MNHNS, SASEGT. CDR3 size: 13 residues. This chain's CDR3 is CASSEVGYNEQFF. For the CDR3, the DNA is TGTGCCAGCAGTGAAGTAGGGTACAATGAGCAGTTCTTC.

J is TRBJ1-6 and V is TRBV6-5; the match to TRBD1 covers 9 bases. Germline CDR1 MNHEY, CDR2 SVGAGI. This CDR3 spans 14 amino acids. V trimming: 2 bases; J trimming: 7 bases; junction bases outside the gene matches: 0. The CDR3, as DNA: TGTGCCAGCAGTTACGGGACAGGGAATTCACCCCTCCACTTT. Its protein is CASSYGTGNSPLHF.

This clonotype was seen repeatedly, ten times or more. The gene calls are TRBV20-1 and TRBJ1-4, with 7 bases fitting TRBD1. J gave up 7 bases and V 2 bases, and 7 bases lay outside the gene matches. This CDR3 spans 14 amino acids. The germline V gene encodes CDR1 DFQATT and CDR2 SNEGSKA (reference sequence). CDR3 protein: CSARTGTVIEKLFF. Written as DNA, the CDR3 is TGCAGTGCTAGAACCGGGACAGTCATTGAAAAACTGTTTTTT.